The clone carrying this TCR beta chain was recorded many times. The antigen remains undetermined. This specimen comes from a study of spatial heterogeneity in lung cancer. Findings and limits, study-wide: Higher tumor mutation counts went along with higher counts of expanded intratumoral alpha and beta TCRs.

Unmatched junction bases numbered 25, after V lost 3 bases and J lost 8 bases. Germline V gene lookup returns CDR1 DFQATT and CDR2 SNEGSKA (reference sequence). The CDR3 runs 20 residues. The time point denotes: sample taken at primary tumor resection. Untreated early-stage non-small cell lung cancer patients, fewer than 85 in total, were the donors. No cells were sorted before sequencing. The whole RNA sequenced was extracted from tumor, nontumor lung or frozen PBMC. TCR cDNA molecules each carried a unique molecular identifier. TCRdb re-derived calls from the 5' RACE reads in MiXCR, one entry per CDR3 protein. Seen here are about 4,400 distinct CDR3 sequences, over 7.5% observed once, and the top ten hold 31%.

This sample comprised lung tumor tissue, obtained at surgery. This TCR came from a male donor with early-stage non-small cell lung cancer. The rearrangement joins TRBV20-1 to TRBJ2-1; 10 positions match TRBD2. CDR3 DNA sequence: TGCAGTGCTAGGGCCCCCCCAGCGGGAGGGCCGAACCGACCCGAAGATGAGCAGTTCTTC. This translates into CSARAPPAGGPNRPEDEQFF.